This entry describes one TCR beta chain. The CDR3 loop spans 15 amino acids. The V gene lost 7 bases and the J gene lost 0 bases, with 15 bases spanning the gap. Germline lookup yields CDR1 LNHDA and CDR2 SQIVND (reference sequence). The data stem from a study of blood T cell repertoires in COVID-19. Recruits, aged roughly 18 to 95 years, lived in under 25 US areas. Data came from immunoSEQ multiplex PCR; TCRdb stores just in-frame clones and leaves some out. The data contain roughly 250,000 clones, 88% of them singletons. This chain links TRBV19 with TRBJ2-5; D is ambiguous. The clonotype comes from a middle-aged woman who had been exposed to COVID-19. Sequencing was carried out using PBMCs or T cells enriched from blood (not recorded which). This CDR3 is CASTSNTADQETQYF. Written as DNA, the CDR3 is TGTGCCAGTACCTCGAACACTGCGGACCAAGAGACCCAGTACTTC.